Below, 5 T cell receptor beta chains from the same sample are listed, as sequenced in a study of blood T cell repertoires in COVID-19. Profiled with immunoSEQ multiplex PCR; TCRdb holds only in-frame clones, not every one. The sample lists fewer than 200,000 clones, roughly 90% seen once, with approximately 5% in the top ten. Sequencing input: peripheral blood. The receptors derive from a man between 25 and 39 years old with COVID-19, enrolled during active disease.

This clone has only a few counts. The chain is built from TRBV14 and TRBJ1-2, with TRBD1 as a possible D gene (6 bases). The length of the CDR3 is 14 residues. Per the germline V gene, CDR1 is SGHDN and CDR2 is FVKESK. V was trimmed by 4 bases and J by 0 bases, leaving 9 bases between them. In DNA form, the CDR3 reads TGTGCCAGCAGCCGACAGGCCGCTAACTATGGCTACACCTTC. The encoded protein is CASSRQAANYGYTF. Variable domain in full (rest from reference TRBV14 and TRBJ1-2): EAGVTQFPSHSVIEKGQTVTLRCDPISGHDNLYWYRRVMGKEIKFLLHFVKESKQDESGMPNNRFLAERTGGTYSTLKVQPAELEDSGVYFCASSRQAANYGYTFGSGTRLTVV.

The gene calls are TRBV10-3 and TRBJ1-1, with a weak D call TRBD1 (5 bases). V was pared by 0 bases and J by 2 bases, with 13 bases between. The CDR3 is 16 amino acids. CDR1 ENHRY and CDR2 SYGVKD come from the germline V gene. The CDR3 is CAISESKSRANTEAFF. In DNA form, the CDR3 reads TGTGCCATCAGTGAGTCGAAGTCCAGGGCCAACACTGAAGCTTTCTTT.

The CDR3 is CSVPGQGSNSPLHF. The CDR3 nucleotides are TGCAGCGTCCCGGGACAGGGGTCTAATTCACCCCTCCACTTT. J is TRBJ1-6 and V is TRBV29-1, with 10 bases aligning to TRBD1. Germline V gene data show CDR1 as SQVTM and CDR2 as ANQGSEA. The CDR3 is 14 residues long. The V segment lost 6 bases and the J segment 6 bases; nucleotides outside the gene matches: 5.

The chain uses TRBV19 and TRBJ2-1; 7 bases match TRBD1. Per germline, CDR1 LNHDA and CDR2 SQIVND (reference sequence). This CDR3 has 13 amino acids. The V gene end was trimmed by 5 bases and the J gene end by 6 bases; junction bases not matched to a gene: 4. The CDR3 region is CASSPGTANEQFF. The CDR3 DNA reads as TGTGCCAGTAGTCCGGGGACAGCCAATGAGCAGTTCTTC.

The chain recombines TRBV28 with TRBJ1-2; D gene ambiguous. Germline CDR1 MDHEN, CDR2 SYDVKM. There are 14 residues in the CDR3. Trimming pared 3 bases from V and 5 bases from J, leaving 13 bases between. The CDR3 region has the DNA TGTGCCAGCAGTTTCGGTGGACTCCGGTATGGCTACACCTTC. Residues: CASSFGGLRYGYTF.